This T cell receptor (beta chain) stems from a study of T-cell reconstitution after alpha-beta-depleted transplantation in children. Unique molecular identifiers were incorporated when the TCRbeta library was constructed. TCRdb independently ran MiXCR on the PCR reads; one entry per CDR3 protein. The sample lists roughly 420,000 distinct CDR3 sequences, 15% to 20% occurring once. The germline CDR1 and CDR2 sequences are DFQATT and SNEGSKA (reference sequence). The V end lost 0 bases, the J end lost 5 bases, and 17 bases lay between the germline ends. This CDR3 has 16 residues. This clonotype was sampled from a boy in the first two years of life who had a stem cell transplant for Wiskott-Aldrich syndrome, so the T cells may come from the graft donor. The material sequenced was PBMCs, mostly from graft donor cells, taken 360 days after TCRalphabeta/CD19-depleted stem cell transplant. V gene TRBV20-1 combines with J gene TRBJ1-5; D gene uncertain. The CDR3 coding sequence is TGCAGTGCTAGAGATCAGAGCGTGTCGGTACATCAGCCCCAGCATTTT. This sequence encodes CSARDQSVSVHQPQHF.